The present entry profiles one TCR beta chain with its context. Its target is not known. Measured with immunoSEQ multiplex PCR; TCRdb has only the in-frame clones, and not every one. The sample gives about 73,000 clones, 73% of which show up once; about 2.3% is in the top ten. The record originates from a study of vaccination effects on CD4 cells after COVID-19. Study in general: With the ViraFEST assay, the study expanded antigen-specific CD4+ T cells using viral peptide pools, then sequenced them. Study-wide results and caveats: Marked contraction was observed in infection-induced and vaccine-induced clones late after vaccination.

Germline V lookup: CDR1 LNHNV, CDR2 YYDKDF (reference sequence). Trimming shortened V by 4 bases and J by 2 bases, and 11 bases separated the two germline ends. CDR3 length equals 14 residues. It was after nine to eleven days of culture that CD4+ T cells were isolated. Either the mRNA-1273 or the BNT162b2 vaccine was given to participants as two doses. Having tested negative for nucleocapsid antibodies, the vaccine recipients showed no prior SARS-CoV-2 infection. The sample consisted of CD4+ T cells from PBMCs cultured without peptide, taken after COVID-19 vaccination. This TCR was recovered from a human donor who received a COVID-19 vaccine. This rearrangement joins TRBV15 to TRBJ2-5; D may be TRBD2 (6 bases). CDR3 bases: TGTGCCACCAGCAACCGGGGGAAACAAGAGACCCAGTACTTC. Amino acids: CATSNRGKQETQYF.